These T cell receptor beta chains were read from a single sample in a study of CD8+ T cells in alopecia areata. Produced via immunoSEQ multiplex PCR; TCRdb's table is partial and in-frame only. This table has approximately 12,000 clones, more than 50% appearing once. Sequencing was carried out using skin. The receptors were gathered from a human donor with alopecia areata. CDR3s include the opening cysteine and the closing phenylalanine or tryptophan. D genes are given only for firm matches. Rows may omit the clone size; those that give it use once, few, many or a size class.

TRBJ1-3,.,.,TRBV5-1,CASSLGEGGNTIYF,TGCGCCAGCAGCTTGGGGGAAGGAGGAAACACCATATATTTT
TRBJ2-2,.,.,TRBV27,CASSLYLGTGELFF,TGTGCCAGCAGTTTATACTTAGGAACCGGGGAGCTGTTTTTT
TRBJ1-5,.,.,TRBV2,CASSSFDLYQPQHF,TGTGCCAGCAGTTCCTTCGATTTGTATCAGCCCCAGCATTTT
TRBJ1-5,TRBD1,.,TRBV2,CASSEEGQGTQPQHF,TGTGCCAGCAGTGAAGAAGGACAGGGTACTCAGCCCCAGCATTTT
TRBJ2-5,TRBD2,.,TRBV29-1,CSVGGLAGPLEETQYF,TGCAGCGTGGGGGGCCTAGCGGGGCCCCTCGAAGAGACCCAGTACTTC
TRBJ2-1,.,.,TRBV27,CASSLWGAPGTSYNEQFF,TGTGCCAGCAGTTTATGGGGAGCGCCCGGGACAAGCTACAATGAGCAGTTCTTC
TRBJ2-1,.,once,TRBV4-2,CASSQAGSGQYNEQFF,TGTGCCAGCAGCCAAGCGGGCAGCGGCCAATACAATGAGCAGTTCTTC
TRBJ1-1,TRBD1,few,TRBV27,CASSEHRGLGTEAFF,TGTGCCAGCAGTGAACACAGGGGGCTGGGGACTGAAGCTTTCTTT
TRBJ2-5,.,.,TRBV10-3,CATGLQETQYF,TGTGCCACGGGACTCCAAGAGACCCAGTACTTC
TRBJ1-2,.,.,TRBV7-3,CASSTGTWHGYTF,TGTGCCAGCAGCACCGGGACCTGGCATGGCTACACCTTC
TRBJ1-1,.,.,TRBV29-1,CSVEENPGGSTEAFF,TGCAGCGTTGAAGAGAACCCGGGTGGGAGCACTGAAGCTTTCTTT
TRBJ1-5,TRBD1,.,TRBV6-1,CASNTGAYQPQHF,TGTGCCAGCAATACAGGGGCCTATCAGCCCCAGCATTTT
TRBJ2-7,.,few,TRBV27,CASGSGWSYEQYF,TGTGCCAGCGGTTCTGGATGGTCCTACGAGCAGTACTTC
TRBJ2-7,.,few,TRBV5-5,CASSLFLASASYEQYF,TGTGCCAGCAGCTTGTTTCTAGCGTCAGCCTCCTACGAGCAGTACTTC
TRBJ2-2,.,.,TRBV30,CAWSWGGFNTGELFF,TGTGCCTGGAGTTGGGGCGGGTTTAACACCGGGGAGCTGTTTTTT
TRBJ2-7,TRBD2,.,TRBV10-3,CAISDLLAGLSYEQYF,TGTGCCATCAGCGACTTACTAGCGGGGCTCTCCTACGAGCAGTACTTC
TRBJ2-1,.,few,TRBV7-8,CASSPHSIPYNEQFF,TGTGCCAGCAGCCCTCACAGCATACCGTACAATGAGCAGTTCTTC
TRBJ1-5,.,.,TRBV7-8,CASSLEARLYSNQPQHF,TGTGCCAGCAGCTTAGAGGCCAGACTATATAGCAATCAGCCCCAGCATTTT
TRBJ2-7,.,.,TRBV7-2,CASSLGTVEVYEQYF,TGTGCCAGCAGCTTAGGGACAGTCGAGGTTTACGAGCAGTACTTC
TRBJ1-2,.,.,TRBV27,CASSRQGASYGYTF,TGTGCCAGCAGTCGGCAGGGAGCTTCCTATGGCTACACCTTC
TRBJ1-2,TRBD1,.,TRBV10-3,CAISESARGHGYTF,TGTGCCATCAGTGAGTCGGCCAGGGGGCATGGCTACACCTTC
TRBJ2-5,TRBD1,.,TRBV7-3,CASSFSGGGETQYF,TGTGCCAGCAGCTTTTCAGGGGGCGGAGAGACCCAGTACTTC
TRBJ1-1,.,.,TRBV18,CASSPGLVTWSGQMANTEAFF,TGTGCCAGCTCACCGGGCCTTGTTACTTGGTCAGGGCAAATGGCGAACACTGAAGCTTTCTTT
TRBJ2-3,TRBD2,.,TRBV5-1,CASSLNAGGPDTQYF,TGCGCCAGCAGCTTGAACGCGGGAGGTCCAGATACGCAGTATTTT
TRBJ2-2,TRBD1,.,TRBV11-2,CASSLWTGVGGGELFF,TGTGCCAGCAGCCTTTGGACAGGGGTAGGGGGCGGGGAGCTGTTTTTT
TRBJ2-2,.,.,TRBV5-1,CASSLGATGELFF,TGCGCCAGCAGCTTGGGGGCGACCGGGGAGCTGTTTTTT
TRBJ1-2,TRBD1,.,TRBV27,CASRVNSGGYGYTF,TGTGCCAGCAGGGTCAATTCAGGGGGCTATGGCTACACCTTC
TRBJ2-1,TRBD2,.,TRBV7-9,CASSLVSGSSYNEFF,TGTGCCAGCAGCTTAGTTAGCGGGAGCTCCTACAATGAGTTCTTC
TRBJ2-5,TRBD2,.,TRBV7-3,CASSTTSGQQETQYF,TGTGCCAGCAGCACCACTAGCGGTCAACAAGAGACCCAGTACTTC
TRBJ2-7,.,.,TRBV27,CASSPGRSYEQYF,TGTGCCAGCAGTCCCGGTAGGAGCTACGAGCAGTACTTC